A single T cell receptor beta chain is shown here with its context. These data are taken from a study of blood T cell repertoires in COVID-19. On the study more broadly: Sources were T cells, B-cell-depleted T cells, or PBMCs; the material itself was cDNA or gDNA.

Some clones are missing from TCRdb's copy, which holds only in-frame ones; the method was immunoSEQ multiplex PCR. The sample contains about 260,000 clones, around 84% of which appear only once. V was cut by 4 bases and J by 0 bases, with 18 bases left in between. The CDR3 is 17 residues long. CDR1 SGDLS and CDR2 YYNGEE come from the germline V gene. This receptor was identified in a man between 60 and 70 years old with acute or convalescent COVID-19. The sample consisted of peripheral blood. V and J are TRBV9 and TRBJ2-3, with D perhaps matching TRBD2 (6 bases). CDR3 nucleotide sequence: TGTGCCAGCAGCCGACGGCGAGGCGGGGCTAGCACAGATACGCAGTATTTT. Protein product: CASSRRRGGASTDTQYF.